This T cell receptor beta chain was captured by sequencing in a study of T-cell reconstitution after alpha-beta-depleted transplantation in children. Germline lookup yields CDR1 MNHEY and CDR2 SVGEGT. V lost 4 bases and J lost 1; bases outside the gene matches: 11. This CDR3 has 18 amino acids. Preparation of the TCRbeta library was carried out with unique molecular identifiers. TCRdb re-called the PCR reads through MiXCR, storing one row per CDR3 protein. The data contain about 400,000 distinct CDR3 sequences, roughly 14% of them singletons. This clonotype was detected ten times or more. This clonotype was obtained from a human donor who donated a stem cell graft to a child with Fanconi anemia. The sequenced sample was PBMCs, obtained from the stem cell graft. The chain joins TRBV6-2 or TRBV6-3 to TRBJ2-1; 9 nucleotides align to TRBD2. This CDR3 is CASSSSSRGGLSYNEQFF. The CDR3 DNA reads TGTGCCAGCAGTTCTAGTTCGCGGGGGGGCCTGTCCTACAATGAGCAGTTCTTC.